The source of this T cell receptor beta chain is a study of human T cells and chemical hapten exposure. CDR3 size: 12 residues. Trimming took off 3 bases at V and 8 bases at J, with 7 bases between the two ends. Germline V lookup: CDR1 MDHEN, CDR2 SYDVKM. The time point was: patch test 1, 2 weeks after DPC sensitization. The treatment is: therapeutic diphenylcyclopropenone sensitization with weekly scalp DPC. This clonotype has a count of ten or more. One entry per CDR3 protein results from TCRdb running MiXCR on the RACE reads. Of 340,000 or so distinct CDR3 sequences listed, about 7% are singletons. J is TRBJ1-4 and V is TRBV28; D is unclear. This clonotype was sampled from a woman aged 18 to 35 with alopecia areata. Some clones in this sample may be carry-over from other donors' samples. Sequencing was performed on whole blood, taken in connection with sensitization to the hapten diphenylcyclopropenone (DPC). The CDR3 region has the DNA TGTGCCAGCAGTTTCCCAAGGGAAAAACTGTTTTTT. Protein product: CASSFPREKLFF.